The 17 T cell receptor beta chains given below trace back to one sample, sequenced in a study of T-cell reconstitution after alpha-beta-depleted transplantation in children. Researchers prepared the TCRbeta library using unique molecular identifiers, the study reports. TCRdb reprocessed the PCR reads via MiXCR and lists one record per CDR3 protein. The sample carries about half a million distinct CDR3 sequences, around 13% recorded once. This sample comprised PBMCs from the stem cell graft donor, obtained from the stem cell graft. The receptors originated from a human donor who donated a stem cell graft to a child with combined immunodeficiency.

This clonotype was seen a few times. V is TRBV6-5 and J is TRBJ1-3, with no clear D. CDR1 MNHEY and CDR2 SVGAGI come from the germline V gene. V was pared by 2 bases and J by 3 bases, with 11 bases between. The CDR3 loop spans 15 amino acids. Written as DNA, the CDR3 is TGTGCCAGCAGTTACGCGGACGGGAATGGAAACACCATATATTTT. Translation gives CASSYADGNGNTIYF.

This clonotype was counted many times. V usage is TRBV12-3 or TRBV12-4 and J usage is TRBJ2-7; possibly TRBD1 for D (6 bases). Deletions cut 6 bases from V and 3 bases from J, with 21 bases between. CDR3 size: 16 residues. The CDR3 coding sequence is TGTGCCAGCAGCCCTCCCAGGGGCCAGAGAGTCTACGAGCAGTACTTC. Its translation is CASSPPRGQRVYEQYF.

The DNA for the CDR3 is TGTGCCACCAGCCCAAGGACTAGCGGGGGCACAGATACGCAGTATTTT. Protein sequence: CATSPRTSGGTDTQYF. The V call is TRBV15, the J call TRBJ2-3; TRBD2 aligns across 12 bases. Trimming took 5 bases from V and 1 from J; bases not matched to a gene: 4. Germline-derived CDR1 and CDR2 are LNHNV and YYDKDF (reference sequence). The CDR3 contains 16 residues.

This CDR3 is CASSRGTHYEQYF. The CDR3 DNA sequence: TGTGCCAGCAGCCGGGGGACCCACTACGAGCAGTACTTC. The gene calls are TRBV6-6 and TRBJ2-7; D may be TRBD2 (6 bases). Germline V gene data show CDR1 as MNHNY and CDR2 as SVGAGI (reference sequence). This CDR3 is built from 13 residues. Trimming stripped 6 bases from V and 3 bases from J, with 12 bases between.

Of note for this clonotype: The junction departs from the called germline gene at one end, perhaps through a read error. The V and J genes are TRBV9 and TRBJ2-1; 7 bases line up with TRBD1. CDR3 length: 15 amino acids. Per the germline V gene, CDR1 is SGDLS and CDR2 is YYNGEE. CDR3 sequence reads: CASSPLDRTYNEQSF. The CDR3 region has the DNA TGTGCCAGCAGCCCTCTGGACAGGACATACAATGAGCAGTCCTTC.

This clonotype was found a few times. The chain uses TRBV9 and TRBJ1-2; unclear D gene. Germline V gives CDR1 SGDLS, CDR2 YYNGEE. V was cut by 3 bases and J by 4 bases, with 13 bases left in between. This CDR3 has 14 amino acids. Here the CDR3 DNA reads TGTGCCAGCAGCGGAGGAGGAAGGATCTATGGCTACACCTTC. Protein product: CASSGGGRIYGYTF. The full variable domain, with the rest looked up from reference TRBV9 and TRBJ1-2, is DSGVTQTPKHLITATGQRVTLRCSPRSGDLSVYWYQQSLDQGLQFLIQYYNGEERAKGNILERFSAQQFPDLHSELNLSSLELGDSALYFCASSGGGRIYGYTFGSGTRLTVV.

This clonotype has just a few counts. This chain links TRBV6-1 with TRBJ2-1, with 8 nucleotides matching TRBD2. V trimming: 7 bases; J trimming: 6 bases; junction bases outside the gene matches: 11. Germline CDR1 is MNHNS and CDR2 is SASEGT. The CDR3 sequence is 15 residues long. This CDR3 is CASTYGGLGGNEQFF. CDR3 DNA: TGTGCCAGCACCTACGGGGGACTAGGGGGCAATGAGCAGTTCTTC.

This clonotype has just a few counts. The chain is built from TRBV10-3 and TRBJ2-5; 14 nucleotides match TRBD2. Germline CDR1 and CDR2: ENHRY and SYGVKD. V lost 3 bases to trimming and J lost 1 base; unmatched junction nucleotides: 4. The CDR3 has 17 residues. CDR3 amino acids: CAISDPGLAGVQETQYF. The CDR3 DNA sequence: TGTGCCATCAGTGACCCGGGACTAGCGGGAGTCCAAGAGACCCAGTACTTC.

The chain carries TRBV5-1 and TRBJ1-2, with D perhaps matching TRBD1 (6 bases). Trimming took 0 bases from V and 0 from J, leaving 9 bases between them. Germline V lookup: CDR1 SGHRS, CDR2 YFSETQ. The CDR3 runs 15 residues. This CDR3 is CASSLGQDSNYGYTF. Written as DNA, the CDR3 is TGCGCCAGCAGCTTGGGACAGGATTCTAACTATGGCTACACCTTC.

This clonotype was counted a few times. The chain links TRBV20-1 to TRBJ2-1; D not resolved. Trimming removed 6 bases from V and 0 bases from J, with 15 bases in between. The CDR3 length is 15 residues. From germline, CDR1 is DFQATT and CDR2 SNEGSKA (reference sequence). The CDR3 DNA follows: TGCAGTGCCCCTTTGTCCCGGAGCTCCTACAATGAGCAGTTCTTC. Encoded protein: CSAPLSRSSYNEQFF.

The rearrangement joins TRBV5-1 to TRBJ1-1, with 10 nucleotides matching TRBD1. The CDR3 contains 14 residues. CDR1 is SGHRS, CDR2 YFSETQ, per germline. Losses at the gene ends were 3 bases for V and 7 bases for J; bases not matched to a gene: 6. This CDR3 reads CASSSDGQGVEAFF. The CDR3, as DNA: TGCGCCAGCAGCTCGGATGGACAGGGGGTTGAAGCTTTCTTT.

This clonotype has a handful of counts. The chain joins TRBV9 to TRBJ2-3; 12 bases map to TRBD2. From germline, CDR1 is SGDLS and CDR2 YYNGEE. Germline trimming cut 4 bases from V and 0 bases from J; bases unmatched to any gene: 9. The CDR3 is 18 amino acids. CDR3 coding DNA: TGTGCCAGCAGCCCCCGACTAGCGGGAGCCCTTAGCACAGATACGCAGTATTTT. Protein sequence: CASSPRLAGALSTDTQYF.

The chain employs TRBV29-1 and TRBJ2-1, with TRBD2 matching 12 bases. Germline CDR1 reads SQVTM; CDR2 reads ANQGSEA. The CDR3 loop spans 17 amino acids. V dropped 3 bases and J dropped 0; count of bases not matched to a gene: 6. The CDR3 region is CSVDGLAGGSSYNEQFF. The CDR3 bases are TGCAGCGTTGATGGGCTAGCGGGAGGGAGCTCCTACAATGAGCAGTTCTTC.

The chain employs TRBV30 and TRBJ1-2; unclear D gene. Germline CDR1 and CDR2: GTSNPN and SVGIG (reference sequence). CDR3 size: 11 residues. V lost 5 bases and J lost 8, with 12 bases in between. The CDR3 spells CAWDPDGGYTF. The CDR3 nucleotides read TGTGCCTGGGACCCCGACGGCGGCTACACCTTC.

This clonotype occurred a few times. The J gene is TRBJ1-1, the V gene TRBV6-2 or TRBV6-3; no clear D gene. The germline V gene has CDR1 MNHEY and CDR2 SVGEGT. The CDR3 is 13 residues long. V shed 6 bases and J shed 7 bases, with 15 bases lying between them. DNA of the CDR3: TGTGCCAGCAGCCCTCCCGTGCGTCGTGAAGCTTTCTTT. As protein: CASSPPVRREAFF.

The genes are TRBV4-1 and TRBJ2-1; 13 nucleotides agree with TRBD2. Trimming at V came to 4 bases and at J to 5 bases, leaving 20 bases not matched to a gene. This CDR3 comprises 21 residues. Germline assignment: CDR1 MGHRA and CDR2 YSYEKL. The CDR3 DNA sequence: TGCGCCAGCAGCCCCCAAACAGGGTTTTCGGGACTAGCGGGGAGGAACAATGAGCAGTTCTTC. Its protein is CASSPQTGFSGLAGRNNEQFF.

The CDR3, as DNA: TGTGCCAGCAGTACCTACCTTTCCACAGATACGCAGTATTTT. The encoded protein is CASSTYLSTDTQYF. This sequence joins TRBV6-1 and TRBJ2-3; no definite D call. CDR3 length: 14 residues. V was pared by 5 bases and J by 2 bases, with 11 bases between. Germline values: CDR1 MNHNS, CDR2 SASEGT.